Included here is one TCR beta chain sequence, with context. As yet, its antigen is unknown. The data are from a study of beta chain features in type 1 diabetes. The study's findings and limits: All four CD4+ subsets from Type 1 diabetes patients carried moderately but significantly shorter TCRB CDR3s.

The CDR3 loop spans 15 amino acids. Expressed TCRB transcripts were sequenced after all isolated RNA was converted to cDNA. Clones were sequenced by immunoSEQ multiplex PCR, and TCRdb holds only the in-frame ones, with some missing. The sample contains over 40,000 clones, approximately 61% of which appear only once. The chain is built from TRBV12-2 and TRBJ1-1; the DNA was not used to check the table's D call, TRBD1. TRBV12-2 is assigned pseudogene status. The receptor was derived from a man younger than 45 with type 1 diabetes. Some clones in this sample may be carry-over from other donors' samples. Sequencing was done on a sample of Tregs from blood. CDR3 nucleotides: TGTGCAAGTCGCTTAACGGACAGGGTCAGGACTGAAGCTTTCTTT. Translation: CASRLTDRVRTEAFF.